These T cell receptor beta chains were read from a single sample in a study of metastatic and nonmetastatic thyroid tumors. TCRdb re-analyzed the PCR reads using MiXCR. In the table there are 26,000 or so clones, approximately 16% of which are singletons. Specimen: blood. The receptor source for this set is a male donor with papillary thyroid cancer or a benign thyroid nodule (not recorded which). Some clones in this sample may be carry-over from other donors' samples. The CDR3 runs from the conserved cysteine through the conserved F or W. Fields, in order: clone size, D gene, V gene, J gene, CDR3 protein, CDR3 DNA. D genes are given only for firm matches. The size field is filled for only some rows; it gives once, few, many or a size class.

clone size: NA
D gene: NA
V gene: TRBV7-2
J gene: TRBJ2-7
CDR3 protein: CVSSPHQGGLQYF
CDR3 DNA: TGTGTCAGCAGCCCCCACCAAGGGGGTTTGCAGTACTTC

clone size: many
D gene: TRBD1
V gene: TRBV5-1
J gene: TRBJ1-1
CDR3 protein: CASSLQGMNTEAFF
CDR3 DNA: TGCGCCAGCAGCTTACAGGGGATGAACACTGAAGCTTTCTTT

clone size: NA
D gene: NA
V gene: TRBV10-3
J gene: TRBJ2-1
CDR3 protein: CAIMISVKPYNEQFF
CDR3 DNA: TGTGCCATCATGATTAGCGTGAAACCCTACAATGAGCAGTTCTTC

clone size: NA
D gene: NA
V gene: TRBV4-1
J gene: TRBJ2-7
CDR3 protein: CASSHLLGRDKSYEQYF
CDR3 DNA: TGCGCCAGCAGCCACCTGCTCGGACGGGACAAATCCTACGAGCAGTACTTC

clone size: many
D gene: TRBD1
V gene: TRBV19
J gene: TRBJ2-5
CDR3 protein: CASSTTTGVETQYF
CDR3 DNA: TGTGCCAGTAGTACAACGACAGGGGTGGAGACCCAGTACTTC

clone size: few
D gene: NA
V gene: TRBV6-2/TRBV6-3
J gene: TRBJ2-7
CDR3 protein: CASTKQYF
CDR3 DNA: TGTGCCAGCACCAAGCAGTACTTC

clone size: few
D gene: NA
V gene: TRBV25-1
J gene: TRBJ2-7
CDR3 protein: CASSESSYEQYF
CDR3 DNA: TGTGCCAGCAGTGAATCATCCTACGAGCAGTACTTC

clone size: many
D gene: TRBD1
V gene: TRBV6-2/TRBV6-3
J gene: TRBJ1-1
CDR3 protein: CASSWGQGEAFF
CDR3 DNA: TGTGCCAGCAGTTGGGGACAGGGTGAAGCTTTCTTT

clone size: many
D gene: NA
V gene: TRBV25-1
J gene: TRBJ2-3
CDR3 protein: CASSEQGSTDTQYF
CDR3 DNA: TGTGCCAGCAGTGAACAGGGGAGTACAGATACGCAGTATTTT

clone size: many
D gene: NA
V gene: TRBV5-8
J gene: TRBJ2-5
CDR3 protein: CASSLGDGTRETQYF
CDR3 DNA: TGTGCCAGCAGCTTGGGTGATGGAACGAGGGAGACCCAGTACTTC

clone size: NA
D gene: NA
V gene: TRBV28
J gene: TRBJ2-2
CDR3 protein: CASTPLRGADTGELFF
CDR3 DNA: TGTGCCAGCACCCCGCTGAGGGGCGCGGACACCGGGGAGCTGTTTTTT

clone size: NA
D gene: NA
V gene: TRBV19
J gene: TRBJ1-2
CDR3 protein: CASKGYGYTF
CDR3 DNA: TGTGCCAGTAAGGGCTATGGCTACACCTTC

clone size: many
D gene: TRBD2
V gene: TRBV4-1
J gene: TRBJ2-1
CDR3 protein: CASSHKRGLAGGNEQFF
CDR3 DNA: TGCGCCAGCAGCCATAAAAGGGGACTAGCGGGAGGCAATGAGCAGTTCTTC

clone size: NA
D gene: TRBD2
V gene: TRBV28
J gene: TRBJ2-7
CDR3 protein: CASSSSHFWTSGRPSYEQYF
CDR3 DNA: TGTGCCAGCAGTTCCTCTCACTTTTGGACTAGCGGGAGGCCCTCCTACGAGCAGTACTTC

clone size: many
D gene: TRBD2
V gene: TRBV6-6
J gene: TRBJ2-1
CDR3 protein: CASSFPSTSGFNNEQFF
CDR3 DNA: TGTGCCAGCAGTTTTCCGTCGACTAGCGGGTTTAACAATGAGCAGTTCTTC

clone size: NA
D gene: NA
V gene: TRBV5-1
J gene: TRBJ2-7
CDR3 protein: CASSLGGGNYEQYF
CDR3 DNA: TGCGCCAGCAGCTTAGGGGGTGGAAACTACGAGCAGTACTTC

clone size: many
D gene: NA
V gene: TRBV30
J gene: TRBJ1-2
CDR3 protein: CAWSPGQGKYGYTF
CDR3 DNA: TGTGCCTGGAGCCCGGGACAAGGAAAATATGGCTACACCTTC

clone size: NA
D gene: NA
V gene: TRBV10-3
J gene: TRBJ1-5
CDR3 protein: CAAGEDNQPQHF
CDR3 DNA: TGTGCCGCGGGAGAAGACAATCAGCCACAGCATTTT

clone size: few
D gene: NA
V gene: TRBV28
J gene: TRBJ2-1
CDR3 protein: CASSLWGPDHNEQFF
CDR3 DNA: TGTGCCAGCAGTTTATGGGGGCCGGACCACAATGAGCAGTTCTTC

clone size: NA
D gene: TRBD1
V gene: TRBV12-3/TRBV12-4
J gene: TRBJ2-1
CDR3 protein: CASRQTGGTTGEQFF
CDR3 DNA: TGTGCCAGCAGGCAGACAGGGGGCACCACCGGGGAGCAGTTCTTC

clone size: many
D gene: NA
V gene: TRBV5-1
J gene: TRBJ2-7
CDR3 protein: CASSSGPWSYEQYF
CDR3 DNA: TGCGCCAGCAGCTCAGGGCCTTGGTCTTACGAGCAGTACTTC

clone size: many
D gene: NA
V gene: TRBV18
J gene: TRBJ2-1
CDR3 protein: CASSPDGKGNNEQFF
CDR3 DNA: TGTGCCAGCTCACCCGACGGGAAGGGAAACAATGAGCAGTTCTTC